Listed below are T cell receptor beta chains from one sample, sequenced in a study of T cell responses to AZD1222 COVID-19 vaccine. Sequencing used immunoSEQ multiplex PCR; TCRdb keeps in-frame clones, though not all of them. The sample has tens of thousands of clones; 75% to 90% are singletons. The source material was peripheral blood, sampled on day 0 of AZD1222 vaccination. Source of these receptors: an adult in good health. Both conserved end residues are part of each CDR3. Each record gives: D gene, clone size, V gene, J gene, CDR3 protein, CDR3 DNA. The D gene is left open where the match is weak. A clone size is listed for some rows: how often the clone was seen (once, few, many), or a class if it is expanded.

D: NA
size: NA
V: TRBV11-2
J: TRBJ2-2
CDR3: CASSSGRGGGGELFF
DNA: TGTGCCAGCAGCTCGGGACGGGGTGGAGGCGGGGAGCTGTTTTTT

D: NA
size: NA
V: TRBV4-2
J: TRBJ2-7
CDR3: CASQGHTGYEQYF
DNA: TGTGCCAGTCAAGGACACACGGGCTACGAGCAGTACTTC

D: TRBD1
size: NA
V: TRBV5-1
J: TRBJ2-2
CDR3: CASSSPGQGAPGELFF
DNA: TGCGCCAGCAGCTCACCGGGACAGGGGGCTCCCGGGGAGCTGTTTTTT

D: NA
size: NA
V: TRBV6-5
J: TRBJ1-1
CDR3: CASSYQFRGRGTEAFF
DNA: TGTGCCAGCAGTTACCAGTTTCGGGGGCGGGGAACTGAAGCTTTCTTT

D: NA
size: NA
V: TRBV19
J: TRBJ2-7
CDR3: CASSHPGRSYEQYF
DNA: TGTGCCAGTTCCCACCCGGGACGGAGTTACGAGCAGTACTTC

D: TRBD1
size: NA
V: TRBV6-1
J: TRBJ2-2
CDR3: CASSEPTGALITGELFF
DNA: TGTGCCAGCAGTGAACCGACAGGGGCTCTTATCACCGGGGAGCTGTTTTTT

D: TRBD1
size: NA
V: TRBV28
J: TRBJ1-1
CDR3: CASSLTGAEAFF
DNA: TGTGCCAGCAGTTTGACAGGGGCTGAAGCTTTCTTT

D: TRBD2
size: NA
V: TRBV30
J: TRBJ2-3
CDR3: CAWNSGDYTSTDTQYF
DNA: TGTGCCTGGAACAGCGGGGACTACACTAGCACAGATACGCAGTATTTT

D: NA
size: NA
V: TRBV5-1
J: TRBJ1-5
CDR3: CASSLVGGSNQPQHF
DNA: TGCGCCAGCAGCTTGGTTGGGGGCAGCAATCAGCCCCAGCATTTT

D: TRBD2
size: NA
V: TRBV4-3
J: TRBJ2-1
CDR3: CASSQDWREYNEQFF
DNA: TGCGCCAGCAGCCAAGATTGGCGGGAGTACAATGAGCAGTTCTTC

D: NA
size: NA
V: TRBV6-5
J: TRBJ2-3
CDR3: CASRKENGNTDTQYF
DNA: TGTGCCAGCAGGAAGGAGAACGGGAACACAGATACGCAGTATTTT

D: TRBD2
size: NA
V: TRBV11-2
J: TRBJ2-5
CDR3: CASSSGRLGEGYVETQYF
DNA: TGTGCCAGCAGCTCGGGACGGCTGGGGGAGGGATATGTGGAGACCCAGTACTTC

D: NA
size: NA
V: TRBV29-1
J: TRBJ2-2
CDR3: CSVVEHGELFF
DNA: TGCAGCGTTGTCGAGCACGGGGAGCTGTTTTTT

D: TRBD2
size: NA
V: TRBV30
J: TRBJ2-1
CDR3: CARERERDEQFF
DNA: TGTGCCCGGGAGCGGGAGAGGGATGAGCAGTTCTTC

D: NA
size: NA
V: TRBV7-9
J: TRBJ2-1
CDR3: CASSSPGHTYNEQFF
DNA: TGTGCCAGCAGCTCACCGGGACATACCTACAATGAGCAGTTCTTC

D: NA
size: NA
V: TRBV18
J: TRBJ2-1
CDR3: CASSPTPTGYYNEQFF
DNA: TGTGCCAGCTCACCGACCCCTACAGGGTACTACAATGAGCAGTTCTTC

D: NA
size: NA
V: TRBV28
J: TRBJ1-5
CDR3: CASSLGGSGNQPQHF
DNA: TGTGCCAGCAGTTTAGGGGGGTCGGGCAATCAGCCCCAGCATTTT

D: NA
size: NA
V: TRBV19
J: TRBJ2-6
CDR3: CASLRGRARRGANVLTF
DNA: TGTGCCAGTTTACGGGGCAGGGCCCGTCGGGGGGCCAACGTCCTGACTTTC

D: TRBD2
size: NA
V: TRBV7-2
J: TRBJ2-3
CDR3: CASSLTSAYADTQYF
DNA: TGTGCCAGCAGCCTGACTAGCGCATATGCAGATACGCAGTATTTT

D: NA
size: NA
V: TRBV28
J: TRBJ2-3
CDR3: CASSLSREYTDTQYF
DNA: TGTGCCAGCAGTTTGTCCAGGGAATACACAGATACGCAGTATTTT

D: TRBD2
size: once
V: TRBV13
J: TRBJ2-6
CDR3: CASSFIRLAGSSGANVLTF
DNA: TGTGCCAGCAGCTTTATACGACTAGCGGGAAGCTCTGGGGCCAACGTCCTGACTTTC

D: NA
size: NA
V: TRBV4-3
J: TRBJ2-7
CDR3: CASSQGDRQKQYF
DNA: TGCGCCAGCAGCCAAGGGGATCGACAGAAGCAGTACTTC

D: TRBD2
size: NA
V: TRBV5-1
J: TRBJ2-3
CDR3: CASSLEALAGHTDTQYF
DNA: TGCGCCAGCAGCTTGGAGGCCCTAGCGGGGCACACAGATACGCAGTATTTT

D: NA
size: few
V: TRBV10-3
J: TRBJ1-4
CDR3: CAISPETGLDSEKLFF
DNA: TGTGCCATCAGTCCAGAGACGGGACTCGATAGTGAAAAACTGTTTTTT

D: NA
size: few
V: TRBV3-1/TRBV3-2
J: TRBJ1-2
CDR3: CASSHKDGQGYTF
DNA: TGTGCCAGCAGCCATAAAGACGGACAGGGCTACACCTTC

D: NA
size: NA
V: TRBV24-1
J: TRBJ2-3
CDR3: CATSDRRFTDTQYF
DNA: TGTGCCACCAGTGACAGGAGGTTCACAGATACGCAGTATTTT

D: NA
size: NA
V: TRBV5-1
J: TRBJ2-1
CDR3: CASSLLADEQFF
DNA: TGCGCCAGCAGCTTGCTCGCGGATGAGCAGTTCTTC

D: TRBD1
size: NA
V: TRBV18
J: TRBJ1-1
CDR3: CASSGGQGQNTEAFF
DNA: TGTGCCAGCTCTGGGGGACAGGGGCAGAACACTGAAGCTTTCTTT

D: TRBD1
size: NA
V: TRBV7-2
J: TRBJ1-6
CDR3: CASSPRQGKGSSPLHF
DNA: TGTGCCAGCAGCCCGCGACAGGGTAAAGGGTCCTCACCCCTCCACTTT

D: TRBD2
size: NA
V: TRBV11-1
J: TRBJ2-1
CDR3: CASIPKTSGGLNEQFF
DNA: TGTGCCAGCATCCCAAAGACTAGCGGGGGGCTTAATGAGCAGTTCTTC

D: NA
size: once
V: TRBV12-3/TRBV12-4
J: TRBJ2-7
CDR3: CASTTGYEQYF
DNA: TGTGCCAGCACCACCGGATACGAGCAGTACTTC

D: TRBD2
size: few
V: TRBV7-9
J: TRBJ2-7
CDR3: CASSSSGSFEQYF
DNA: TGTGCCAGCAGCTCTAGCGGGAGTTTCGAGCAGTACTTC

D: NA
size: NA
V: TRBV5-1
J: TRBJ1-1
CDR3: CASSVSGTANTEAFF
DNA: TGCGCCAGCAGCGTTTCCGGGACGGCGAACACTGAAGCTTTCTTT

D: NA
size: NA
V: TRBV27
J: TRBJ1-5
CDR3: CASSDSGGTYSNQPQHF
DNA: TGTGCCAGCAGCGACTCCGGGGGAACCTATAGCAATCAGCCCCAGCATTTT

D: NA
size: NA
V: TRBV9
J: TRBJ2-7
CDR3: CASSVGVLSSYEQYF
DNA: TGTGCCAGCAGCGTAGGCGTGTTAAGCTCCTACGAGCAGTACTTC

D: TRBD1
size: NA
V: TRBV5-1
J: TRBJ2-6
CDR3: CASTPGQGAPGANVLTF
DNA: TGCGCCAGTACGCCGGGACAGGGGGCGCCAGGGGCCAACGTCCTGACTTTC

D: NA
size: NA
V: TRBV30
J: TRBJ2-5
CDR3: CACHRVQETQYF
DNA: TGTGCCTGCCACAGGGTGCAAGAGACCCAGTACTTC

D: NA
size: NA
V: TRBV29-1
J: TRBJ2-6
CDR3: CSVVHRAAGANVLTF
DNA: TGCAGCGTTGTCCACAGGGCGGCAGGGGCCAACGTCCTGACTTTC

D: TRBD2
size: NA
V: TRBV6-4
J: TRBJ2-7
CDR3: CASSLTSGSQDEQYF
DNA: TGTGCCAGCAGCCTGACTAGCGGGAGTCAGGACGAGCAGTACTTC

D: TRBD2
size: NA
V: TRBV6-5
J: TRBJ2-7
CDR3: CASSYRGLANYEQYF
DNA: TGTGCCAGCAGTTACCGGGGACTAGCGAATTACGAGCAGTACTTC

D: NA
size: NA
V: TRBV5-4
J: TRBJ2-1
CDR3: CASSPVGNEQFF
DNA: TGTGCCAGCAGCCCGGTAGGCAATGAGCAGTTCTTC

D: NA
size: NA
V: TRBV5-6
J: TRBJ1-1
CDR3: CASSLGGGTEAFF
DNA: TGTGCCAGCAGCTTAGGCGGGGGAACTGAAGCTTTCTTT

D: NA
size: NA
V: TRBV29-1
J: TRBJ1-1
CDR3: CSVVGGAYPTAFF
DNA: TGCAGCGTTGTCGGCGGGGCCTACCCTACTGCTTTCTTT

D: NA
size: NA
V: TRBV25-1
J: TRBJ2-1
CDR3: CASSPAGDPNWNEQFF
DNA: TGTGCCAGCAGCCCCGCTGGAGACCCTAATTGGAATGAGCAGTTCTTC

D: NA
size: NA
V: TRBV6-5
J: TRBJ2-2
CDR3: CASSYYRGGTGELFF
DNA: TGTGCCAGCAGTTACTACAGGGGAGGCACCGGGGAGCTGTTTTTT

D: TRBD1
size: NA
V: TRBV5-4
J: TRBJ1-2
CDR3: CASSAGTGGLVDYGYTF
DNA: TGTGCCAGCAGCGCCGGGACAGGGGGGTTAGTTGACTATGGCTACACCTTC

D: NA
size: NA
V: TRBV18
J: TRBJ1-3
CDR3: CASSPGPGSGNTIYF
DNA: TGTGCCAGCTCACCAGGACCCGGCTCTGGAAACACCATATATTTT

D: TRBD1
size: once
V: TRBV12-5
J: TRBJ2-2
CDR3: CASDTGQGTGELFF
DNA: TGTGCTAGTGACACGGGACAGGGAACCGGGGAGCTGTTTTTT

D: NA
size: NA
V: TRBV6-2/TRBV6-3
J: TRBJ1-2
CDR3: CASSYARPYGYTF
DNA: TGTGCCAGCAGTTACGCCAGGCCCTATGGCTACACCTTC

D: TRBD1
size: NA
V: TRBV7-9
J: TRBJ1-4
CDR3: CASSPGRGRSNEKLFF
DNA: TGTGCCAGCAGCCCCGGAAGGGGGCGCAGTAATGAAAAACTGTTTTTT